These T cell receptor beta chains were read from a single sample in a study of CD8 T cells in ankylosing spondylitis. TCRdb itself ran the 5' RACE reads through MiXCR, one entry per CDR3 protein. This sample has roughly 470,000 distinct CDR3 sequences, with roughly 25% found just once. Sequencing was carried out using blood, either unsorted or a sorted T cell fraction (not recorded which). The receptor source for this set is a male donor with ankylosing spondylitis. The CDR3 runs from the conserved cysteine through the conserved F or W. The D gene is left open where the match is weak. Size is omitted from some rows. Given values are once, few, many or a class for expanded clones.

TRBJ1-5 NA NA TRBV19 CASSIGGNQPQHF TGTGCCAGCAGCATTGGGGGCAATCAGCCCCAGCATTTT
TRBJ2-1 few TRBD2 TRBV18 CASSAGLVAEQFF TGTGCCAGCTCAGCGGGACTAGTGGCTGAGCAGTTCTTC
TRBJ2-5 NA NA TRBV6-5 CASSYTSGFRRETQYF TGTGCCAGCAGTTACACCAGCGGGTTTCGTAGAGAGACCCAGTACTTC
TRBJ2-1 few TRBD2 TRBV3-1 CASSFRTSGDYNEQFF TGTGCCAGCAGCTTCCGGACTAGCGGGGACTACAATGAGCAGTTCTTC
TRBJ1-1 NA NA TRBV6-2/TRBV6-3 CASRKNRELNTEAFF TGTGCCAGCAGAAAAAACCGGGAATTGAACACTGAAGCTTTCTTT
TRBJ2-3 NA NA TRBV20-1 CSAYRDVGTDTQYF TGCAGTGCCTACAGGGATGTGGGCACAGATACGCAGTATTTT
TRBJ1-6 NA TRBD1 TRBV12-3/TRBV12-4 CASSSDRGDSPLHF TGTGCCAGCAGTTCGGACAGGGGAGATTCACCCCTCCACTTT
TRBJ2-7 NA NA TRBV5-1 CASSFGSSYEQYF TGCGCCAGCAGCTTTGGGAGTTCCTACGAGCAGTACTTC
TRBJ2-7 few NA TRBV20-1 CSAREGQGTYEQYF TGCAGTGCTAGAGAGGGTCAGGGAACCTACGAGCAGTACTTC
TRBJ2-1 few NA TRBV5-1 CASSVTGDSYNEQFF TGCGCCAGCAGCGTGACAGGTGACTCCTACAATGAGCAGTTCTTC
TRBJ2-7 many TRBD1 TRBV5-6 CASSLGTGGYEQYF TGTGCCAGCAGCTTGGGGACAGGGGGGTACGAGCAGTACTTC
TRBJ2-5 few TRBD2 TRBV5-1 CASSLPRLTSGREQETQYF TGCGCCAGCAGCTTACCAAGACTCACTAGCGGGAGAGAACAAGAGACCCAGTACTTC
TRBJ1-2 NA NA TRBV5-1 CASSFTGLGGYTF TGCGCCAGCAGCTTCACGGGATTGGGAGGCTACACCTTC
TRBJ1-1 NA NA TRBV7-8 CASSLRVGGPEAFF TGTGCCAGCAGCCTACGTGTCGGGGGCCCTGAAGCTTTCTTT
TRBJ2-3 few NA TRBV20-1 CSSPRVRTQYF TGCAGTTCCCCTAGGGTTCGCACGCAGTATTTT
TRBJ1-1 many TRBD1 TRBV29-1 CSVEVDRGTTEAFF TGCAGCGTTGAGGTTGACAGGGGGACCACTGAAGCTTTCTTT
TRBJ1-1 NA TRBD1 TRBV12-3/TRBV12-4 CASSSQDRALAGTEAFF TGTGCCAGCAGTTCACAGGACAGGGCACTTGCGGGAACTGAAGCTTTCTTT
TRBJ1-1 many NA TRBV29-1 CSVGRTQNTEAFF TGCAGCGTTGGTAGGACCCAGAACACTGAAGCTTTCTTT
TRBJ1-5 NA TRBD1 TRBV5-1 CASSTGTGRNQPQHF TGCGCCAGCAGTACCGGGACAGGGAGAAATCAGCCCCAGCATTTT
TRBJ1-4 many NA TRBV29-1 CSVENGEKLFF TGCAGCGTTGAAAATGGGGAAAAACTGTTTTTT
TRBJ2-5 NA TRBD2 TRBV30 CASGLAGVGETQYF TGTGCCTCGGGACTAGCGGGAGTCGGAGAGACCCAGTACTTC
TRBJ2-1 NA TRBD2 TRBV20-1 CCASGSGLAGAGEQFF TGCTGTGCTAGTGGTTCAGGGCTAGCGGGAGCCGGTGAGCAGTTCTTC
TRBJ1-5 NA NA TRBV7-6 CASSISVGQPQHF TGTGCCAGCAGCATTTCGGTCGGACAGCCCCAGCATTTT
TRBJ1-4 NA NA TRBV6-1 CASSSPGELEANEKLFF TGTGCCAGCAGTAGCCCCGGGGAGTTGGAAGCTAATGAAAAACTGTTTTTT
TRBJ2-3 NA NA TRBV20-1 CSARRQVFTDTQYF TGCAGTGCTAGACGACAGGTTTTCACAGATACGCAGTATTTT
TRBJ1-1 few NA TRBV20-1 CSARDWAGPEAFF TGCAGTGCTAGAGATTGGGCAGGGCCTGAAGCTTTCTTT
TRBJ2-5 NA TRBD1 TRBV11-2 CASSLGQYQETQYF TGTGCCAGCAGCTTGGGACAGTACCAAGAGACCCAGTACTTC
TRBJ1-3 NA NA TRBV11-2 CASSLGRTGNTIYF TGTGCCAGCAGCTTAGGCCGGACTGGAAACACCATATATTTT
TRBJ2-2 NA TRBD2 TRBV5-4 CASSLGLAGDGGELFF TGTGCCAGCAGCTTAGGACTAGCGGGAGATGGCGGGGAGCTGTTTTTT
TRBJ2-4 few TRBD1 TRBV29-1 CSVFDRQGMAKNIQYF TGCAGCGTCTTCGACCGACAGGGGATGGCCAAAAACATTCAGTACTTC
TRBJ2-5 NA NA TRBV9 CASSVATGSPETQYF TGTGCCAGCAGCGTAGCTACAGGTAGCCCAGAGACCCAGTACTTC
TRBJ2-1 NA TRBD2 TRBV20-1 CSARSGLVNEQFF TGCAGTGCTAGGTCCGGACTAGTCAATGAGCAGTTCTTC
TRBJ2-1 once NA TRBV7-8 CASSSSNYNEQFF TGTGCCAGCAGCTCATCTAATTACAATGAGCAGTTCTTC
TRBJ2-1 NA TRBD1 TRBV5-1 CASSYLTGGANNEQFF TGCGCCAGCAGCTACCTGACAGGGGGCGCAAATAATGAGCAGTTCTTC
TRBJ1-2 NA NA TRBV18 CASSPNRQDYGYTF TGTGCCAGCTCACCCAATAGGCAGGACTATGGCTACACCTTC
TRBJ1-1 NA TRBD1 TRBV12-5 CASGLQGTEAFF TGTGCTAGTGGTTTACAGGGGACTGAAGCTTTCTTT
TRBJ1-1 NA TRBD1 TRBV27 CASSSGDRAGTEAFF TGTGCCAGCAGTTCGGGGGACAGGGCGGGCACTGAAGCTTTCTTT
TRBJ2-5 few TRBD2 TRBV5-1 CASSLVGLAGTQETQYF TGCGCCAGCAGCTTGGTGGGACTAGCGGGTACTCAAGAGACCCAGTACTTC
TRBJ2-1 NA NA TRBV29-1 CSVDLLGRAYNEQFF TGCAGCGTTGACCTATTGGGCAGGGCCTACAATGAGCAGTTCTTC
TRBJ2-7 many NA TRBV25-1 CASSAPGGLSSYEQYF TGTGCCAGCAGTGCCCCTGGCGGGCTGAGCTCCTACGAGCAGTACTTC
TRBJ1-6 NA NA TRBV5-1 CASSLATGAGDSPLHF TGCGCCAGCAGCTTGGCAACGGGGGCCGGGGATTCACCCCTCCACTTT
TRBJ2-3 NA TRBD1 TRBV20-1 CSARTGGSGTDTQYF TGCAGTGCTAGAACAGGGGGTTCTGGCACAGATACGCAGTATTTT